These T cell receptor beta chains were read from a single sample in a study of blood T cell repertoires in COVID-19. Sequenced by immunoSEQ multiplex PCR; TCRdb stores in-frame clones only, minus some. The table has 130,000 to 150,000 clones, 84% seen once; the top ten hold under 5.5%. Sequences were obtained from PBMCs or T cells enriched from blood (not recorded which). The origin of the receptors is a man in his forties or fifties with acute COVID-19. Both conserved end residues are part of each CDR3. A D gene is named only where the DNA matches it firmly. Not every row has a clone size; where given, it reads once, few, many or a size class.

>TRBD1|TRBV28|few|TRBJ1-1
TGTGCCAGCAGTTCGGGACAGGCTTTAAGGGCTTTCTTT
CASSSGQALRAFF
>-|TRBV25-1|-|TRBJ2-7
TGTGCCAGCAGCGACGCGGGTTTTGGAGAGCAGTACTTC
CASSDAGFGEQYF
>-|TRBV10-3|-|TRBJ2-6
TGTGCCATCAGTGAAACAGGAACTGGGGCCAACGTCCTGACTTTC
CAISETGTGANVLTF
>-|TRBV4-3|-|TRBJ1-4
TGCGCCAGCAGCCAAGGTGCGTCAACTAATGAAAAACTGTTTTTT
CASSQGASTNEKLFF
>-|TRBV9|-|TRBJ2-2
TGTGCCAGCAGCGTCCAAGCGGAAGCGAACACCGGGGAGCTGTTTTTT
CASSVQAEANTGELFF
>-|TRBV3-1/TRBV3-2|-|TRBJ2-2
TGTGCCAGCAGCTTCGGGACTCTTGGGACCGGGGAGCTGTTTTTT
CASSFGTLGTGELFF
>TRBD2|TRBV24-1|-|TRBJ2-7
TGTGCCATCCTTAGCGGGAGAACTGAGGAGCAGTACTTC
CAILSGRTEEQYF
>TRBD1|TRBV4-3|-|TRBJ2-4
TGCGCCAGCAGCCAAGGGACCACACAGGGGGCCATTCAGTACTTC
CASSQGTTQGAIQYF
>TRBD2|TRBV28|-|TRBJ2-2
TGTGCCAGCACCCTTGGGGGGGATGCCGGGGAGCTGTTTTTT
CASTLGGDAGELFF
>-|TRBV4-3|-|TRBJ1-4
TGCGCCAGCAGCCAAGATATAAACGCGCCGAATGAAAAACTGTTTTTT
CASSQDINAPNEKLFF
>-|TRBV28|-|TRBJ2-7
TGTGCCAGCAGTTTGGAAGGGGGGGCTGTGTACGAGCAGTACTTC
CASSLEGGAVYEQYF
>TRBD2|TRBV4-1|-|TRBJ2-1
TGCGCCAGCAGCCCTTCGGGAAGCGGGACCTACAATGAGCAGTTCTTC
CASSPSGSGTYNEQFF
>-|TRBV5-6|-|TRBJ2-7
TGTGCCAGCAGCTTGTTTGGCCCGACAGGCCTCGGGCAGTACTTC
CASSLFGPTGLGQYF
>TRBD2|TRBV4-3|-|TRBJ2-7
TGCGCCAGCAGCCAATTTAGCGGGGGGTACGAGCAGTACTTC
CASSQFSGGYEQYF
>-|TRBV2|-|TRBJ1-1
TGTGCCAGCAGTGCGGACAGAGAGAACACTGAAGCTTTCTTT
CASSADRENTEAFF
>TRBD2|TRBV11-2|-|TRBJ2-3
TGTGCCAGCAGCGCGGTGAGGGAGGGTACGCAGTATTTT
CASSAVREGTQYF
>TRBD2|TRBV9|-|TRBJ2-3
TGTGCCAGCGGTTGGACTAGCGCGGTGACAGATACGCAGTATTTT
CASGWTSAVTDTQYF